The 22 T cell receptor beta chains reported below all come from one sample, sequenced in a study of OX40 agonist ivuxolimab in advanced cancers. TCRdb keeps only in-frame clones here, not all; method: immunoSEQ multiplex PCR. Of approximately 30,000 clones listed, over 65% are singletons. The material was CD4+ or CD8+ T cells sorted from blood, obtained in a trial of the OX40 agonist ivuxolimab. The receptor set was obtained from an adult with an advanced solid tumor such as melanoma, head and neck, liver or kidney cancer.

The rearrangement uses TRBV14 and TRBJ2-7; TRBD1 matches at 9 bases. Trimming removed 4 bases from V and 5 bases from J; junction bases left unmatched: 9. The CDR3 extends over 15 amino acids. Germline-derived CDR1 and CDR2 are SGHDN and FVKESK. CDR3 loop: CASSPRDREGDEQYF. The DNA for the CDR3 is TGTGCCAGCAGCCCTCGGGACAGGGAGGGGGACGAGCAGTACTTC.

This chain joins TRBV7-8 and TRBJ2-7, with TRBD1 matching over 10 bases. Germline V gene lookup returns CDR1 SGHVS and CDR2 FQNEAQ. The CDR3 has 16 amino acids. J gave up 4 bases and V 2 bases, and 8 bases lay outside the gene matches. CDR3 in DNA: TGTGCCAGCAGCTTAACGTCGACAGGGGGCGCGTACGAGCAGTACTTC. Translated: CASSLTSTGGAYEQYF.

In this sample, this clone turned up once. The rearrangement links TRBV15 to TRBJ2-2; D possibly uses TRBD1 or TRBD2 (5 bases each). The V end was cut by 7 bases, the J end by 4 bases, with 22 bases between. This CDR3 spans 17 amino acids. The germline V gene has CDR1 LNHNV and CDR2 YYDKDF (reference sequence). CDR3 in amino acids: CATTDPSRGAFTGELFF. For the CDR3, the DNA is TGTGCCACCACCGACCCTTCGAGGGGCGCATTCACCGGGGAGCTGTTTTTT. The entire variable domain, with the rest obtained from reference TRBV15 and TRBJ2-2, is as follows: DAMVIQNPRYQVTQFGKPVTLSCSQTLNHNVMYWYQQKSSQAPKLLFHYYDKDFNNEADTPDNFQSRRPNTSFCFLDIRSPGLGDTAMYLCATTDPSRGAFTGELFFGEGSRLTVL.

This clone was detected once. The gene calls are TRBV19 and TRBJ2-3, with a weak D call TRBD2 (6 bases). V lost 1 base and J lost 7, with 12 bases in between. CDR3 length equals 14 residues. The germline CDR1 and CDR2 sequences are LNHDA and SQIVND (reference sequence). The CDR3: CASSIVPGANTQYF. CDR3 coding DNA: TGTGCCAGTAGTATAGTTCCGGGAGCTAATACGCAGTATTTT.

A few counts support this clone. The chain recombines TRBV5-6 with TRBJ1-2; D possibly corresponds to TRBD1 (6 bases). The V end was cut by 2 bases, the J end by 7 bases, with 15 bases between. The CDR3 has 14 residues. The germline V gene has CDR1 SGHDT and CDR2 YYEEEE. CDR3 nucleotides: TGTGCCAGCAGCTTAGGCTGGGGGGCGCGTGGCTACACCTTC. The encoded protein is CASSLGWGARGYTF.

This chain uses TRBV5-6 with TRBJ2-2; 12 nucleotides match TRBD2. Germline V gene sequence: CDR1 SGHDT, CDR2 YYEEEE. The CDR3 has 16 residues. Trimming took 4 bases from V and 7 from J; bases not matched to a gene: 8. This CDR3 reads CASSPGLAGSFGELFF. The CDR3 DNA is TGTGCCAGCAGCCCGGGACTAGCGGGTTCTTTCGGGGAGCTGTTTTTT.

The chain is built from TRBV15 and TRBJ2-1, with D perhaps TRBD1 (7 bases). This CDR3 is 14 amino acids long. The germline V gene encodes CDR1 LNHNV and CDR2 YYDKDF (reference sequence). V dropped 1 base and J dropped 14 bases, with 18 bases sitting between them. The DNA for the CDR3 is TGTGCCACCAGCAGAGTCCAGGGGGACTCCGTGGAGTTCTTC. Amino acid sequence: CATSRVQGDSVEFF. Filled out from reference TRBV15 and TRBJ2-1, the complete variable domain reads DAMVIQNPRYQVTQFGKPVTLSCSQTLNHNVMYWYQQKSSQAPKLLFHYYDKDFNNEADTPDNFQSRRPNTSFCFLDIRSPGLGDTAMYLCATSRVQGDSVEFFGPGTRLTVL.

V gene TRBV28 combines with J gene TRBJ1-1; D is uncertain. The CDR3 is 14 residues long. The ends were cut back, 6 bases at V and 1 base at J, with 12 bases in the middle. Germline CDR1 is MDHEN and CDR2 is SYDVKM. The CDR3 reads CASSRGLWNTEAFF. As DNA, the CDR3 is TGTGCCAGCAGCCGCGGACTTTGGAACACTGAAGCTTTCTTT. Looking up the rest from reference TRBV28 and TRBJ1-1 gives the full variable domain: DVKVTQSSRYLVKRTGEKVFLECVQDMDHENMFWYRQDPGLGLRLIYFSYDVKMKEKGDIPEGYSVSREKKERFSLILESASTNQTSMYLCASSRGLWNTEAFFGQGTRLTVV.

V is TRBV6-1 and J is TRBJ1-1, with D hard to call. The CDR3 spans 14 residues. Trimming took off 4 bases at V and 5 bases at J, with 14 bases between the two ends. Germline V gives CDR1 MNHNS, CDR2 SASEGT. CDR3 sequence: CASSAMAPGTEAFF. In nucleotides, the CDR3 is TGTGCCAGCAGTGCAATGGCCCCCGGTACTGAAGCTTTCTTT.

The table lists this clone with a count of one. The chain links TRBV19 to TRBJ2-1; TRBD2 matches at 7 bases. Trimming took 5 bases from V and 5 from J; bases not matched to a gene: 6. CDR3 size: 14 residues. Germline values: CDR1 LNHDA, CDR2 SQIVND (reference sequence). The CDR3 protein is CASSPLAYNNEQFF. The CDR3 nucleotides are TGTGCCAGTAGTCCACTAGCGTACAACAATGAGCAGTTCTTC.

The rearrangement links TRBV27 to TRBJ2-2; D unresolved. This CDR3 has 12 amino acids. V gave up 5 bases and J gave up 3 bases, with 4 bases separating them. CDR1 is MNHEY, CDR2 SMNVEV, per germline (reference sequence). The chain's CDR3 is CASSPYTGELFF. Written as DNA, the CDR3 is TGTGCCAGCAGTCCATACACCGGGGAGCTGTTTTTT.

The chain has TRBV11-2 and TRBJ2-1, with D perhaps matching TRBD1 or TRBD2 (5 bases each). The CDR3 runs 14 residues. Germline values: CDR1 SGHAT, CDR2 FQNNGV. V was cut by 4 bases and J by 8 bases, with 15 bases left in between. This chain's CDR3 is CASSSPREFDEQFF. As DNA, the CDR3 is TGTGCCAGCAGCTCCCCCAGGGAGTTCGATGAGCAGTTCTTC.

The chain carries TRBV6-5 and TRBJ1-1; a weak D match, TRBD1 (5 bases). The V gene lost 8 bases and the J gene lost 1 base, with 17 bases spanning the gap. The CDR3 has 15 amino acids. Per the germline V gene, CDR1 is MNHEY and CDR2 is SVGAGI. The CDR3 bases are TGTGCCAGCGGAACCGGGGCAGGGTGGAACACTGAAGCTTTCTTT. The encoded protein is CASGTGAGWNTEAFF.

This clone appeared a single time. The chain uses TRBV14 and TRBJ2-7, with 13 bases that match TRBD2. The CDR3 loop spans 15 amino acids. V shed 4 bases, J shed 4 bases, and the junction held 4 bases outside the gene matches. Germline V gene sequence: CDR1 SGHDN, CDR2 FVKESK. CDR3 amino acids: CASSRWTSGRYEQYF. CDR3 bases: TGTGCCAGCAGCCGTTGGACTAGCGGGAGATACGAGCAGTACTTC.

This chain uses TRBV2 with TRBJ2-7; 8 positions agree with TRBD1. The CDR3 spans 14 residues. CDR1 is SNHLY, CDR2 FYNNEI, per germline. V shed 7 bases, J shed 0 bases, and the junction held 5 bases outside the gene matches. The CDR3 here is CASIGQGTSYEQYF. DNA for the CDR3: TGTGCCAGCATCGGACAGGGTACCTCCTACGAGCAGTACTTC.

The chain combines TRBV19 with TRBJ2-5; a weak D match, TRBD2 (5 bases). The length of the CDR3 is 13 residues. Trimming took 6 bases from V and 5 from J, leaving 13 bases between them. The germline V gene encodes CDR1 LNHDA and CDR2 SQIVND (reference sequence). The DNA of the CDR3 is TGTGCCAGTAGCCCTTACGGGGAGGAGACCCAGTACTTC. Its protein product is CASSPYGEETQYF.

This rearrangement joins TRBV28 to TRBJ2-7; TRBD1 might be the D (6 bases). This CDR3 comprises 16 residues. The germline CDR1 and CDR2 sequences are MDHEN and SYDVKM. V dropped 3 bases and J dropped 0 bases, with 15 bases sitting between them. The CDR3 DNA reads as TGTGCCAGCAGTTTGATCCGGAGCAGGGGCTCCTACGAGCAGTACTTC. Its protein is CASSLIRSRGSYEQYF.

V and J are TRBV7-2 and TRBJ2-2, with 10 bases fitting TRBD2. In germline, CDR1 is SGHTA, CDR2 FQGNSA. V shed 5 bases, J shed 7 bases, and the junction held 10 bases outside the gene matches. There are 16 residues in the CDR3. The CDR3 spells CASSKIGLAGVGELFF. CDR3 DNA: TGTGCCAGCAGCAAAATCGGGCTAGCGGGAGTCGGGGAGCTGTTTTTT.

This clone is categorized as medium-sized. The V call is TRBV5-4, the J call TRBJ1-1; D uncertain. The CDR3 consists of 14 residues. Germline CDR1 reads SGHNT; CDR2 reads YYREEE (reference sequence). Trimming stripped 7 bases from V and 0 bases from J, with 13 bases between. The DNA of the CDR3 is TGTGCCAGCTCATTACGCCTCATGAACACTGAAGCTTTCTTT. This gives the protein CASSLRLMNTEAFF.

The genes are TRBV7-3 and TRBJ2-5; D possibly corresponds to TRBD2 (6 bases). Per germline, CDR1 SGHTA and CDR2 FQGTGA. V lost 3 bases to trimming and J lost 4 bases, with 9 bases between them. The CDR3 contains 13 residues. The CDR3 bases are TGTGCCAGCAGCTTCCGGGGAGGAGAGACCCAGTACTTC. It codes for CASSFRGGETQYF.

The chain recombines TRBV6-6 with TRBJ1-1; D is perhaps TRBD1 (5 bases). This CDR3 comprises 14 residues. Germline values: CDR1 MNHNY, CDR2 SVGAGI (reference sequence). V lost 0 bases, J lost 4 bases, and 9 bases lay in between. CDR3 in amino acids: CASSYSGGTTEAFF. The CDR3 nucleotides read TGTGCCAGCAGTTACTCCGGGGGAACCACTGAAGCTTTCTTT.

This clone was found a few times. The chain recombines TRBV19 with TRBJ2-3; 7 bases are shared with TRBD1. The J segment lost 2 bases and the V segment lost 9 bases, leaving 11 bases of the junction unmatched. The V gene's germline CDR1 is LNHDA and CDR2 SQIVND (reference sequence). This CDR3 is built from 15 residues. The CDR3 sequence is CASMGDRENTDTQYF. For the CDR3, the DNA is TGTGCCAGCATGGGAGACAGGGAAAACACAGATACGCAGTATTTT.